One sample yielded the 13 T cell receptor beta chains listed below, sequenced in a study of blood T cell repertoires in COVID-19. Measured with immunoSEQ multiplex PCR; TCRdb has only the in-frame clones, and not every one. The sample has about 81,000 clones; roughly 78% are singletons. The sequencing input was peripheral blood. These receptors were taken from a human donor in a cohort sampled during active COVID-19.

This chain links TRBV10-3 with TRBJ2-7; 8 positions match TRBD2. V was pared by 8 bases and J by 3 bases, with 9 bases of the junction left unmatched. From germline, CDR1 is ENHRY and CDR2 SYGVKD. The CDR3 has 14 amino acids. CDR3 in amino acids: CAISPNGGGYEQYF. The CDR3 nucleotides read TGTGCCATCTCTCCTAACGGGGGGGGCTACGAGCAGTACTTC.

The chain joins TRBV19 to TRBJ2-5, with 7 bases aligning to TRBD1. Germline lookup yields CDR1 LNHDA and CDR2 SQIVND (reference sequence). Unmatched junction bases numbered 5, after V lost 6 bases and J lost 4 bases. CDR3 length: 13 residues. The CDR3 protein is CASSPQGSETQYF. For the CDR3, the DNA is TGTGCCAGTAGCCCACAGGGGTCAGAGACCCAGTACTTC.

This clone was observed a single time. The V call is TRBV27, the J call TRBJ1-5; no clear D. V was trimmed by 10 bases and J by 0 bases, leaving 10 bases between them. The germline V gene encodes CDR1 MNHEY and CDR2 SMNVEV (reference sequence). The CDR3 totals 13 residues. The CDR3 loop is CATGRSSNQPQHF. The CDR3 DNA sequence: TGTGCCACCGGGAGGAGTAGCAATCAGCCCCAGCATTTT.

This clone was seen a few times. In DNA, the CDR3 is TGTGCCAGTAGTAGGACGACAGGGGGCCATCAGCCCCAGCATTTT. Amino acid sequence: CASSRTTGGHQPQHF. This chain connects TRBV19 to TRBJ1-5; 10 bases line up with TRBD1. This CDR3 comprises 15 residues. Germline CDR1 reads LNHDA; CDR2 reads SQIVND (reference sequence). With 4 bases clipped from V and 5 bases from J, the junction kept 5 bases outside the gene matches. The entire variable domain, with the rest obtained from reference TRBV19 and TRBJ1-5, is as follows: DGGITQSPKYLFRKEGQNVTLSCEQNLNHDAMYWYRQDPGQGLRLIYYSQIVNDFQKGDIAEGYSVSREKKESFPLTVTSAQKNPTAFYLCASSRTTGGHQPQHFGDGTRLSIL.

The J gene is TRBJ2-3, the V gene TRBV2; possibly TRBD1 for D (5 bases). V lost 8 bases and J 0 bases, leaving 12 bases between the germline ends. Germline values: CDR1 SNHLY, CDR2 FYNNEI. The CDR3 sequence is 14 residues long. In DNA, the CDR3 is TGTGCCAGCCTCGACAGCAGCAGCACAGATACGCAGTATTTT. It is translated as CASLDSSSTDTQYF.

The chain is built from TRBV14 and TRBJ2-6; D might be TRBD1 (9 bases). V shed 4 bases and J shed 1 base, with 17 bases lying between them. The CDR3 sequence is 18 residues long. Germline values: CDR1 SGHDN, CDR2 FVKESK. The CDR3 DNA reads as TGTGCCAGCAGCCTTCGGGAGGGACAGGGTTCTGGGGCCAACGTCCTGACTTTC. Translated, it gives CASSLREGQGSGANVLTF.

CDR3 bases: TGTGCCACCAGCAGAGAAGGGAGCGGGGGCCCTTCTTGGCAGTATTTT. Residues: CATSREGSGGPSWQYF. The gene calls are TRBV15 and TRBJ2-3; 8 nucleotides match TRBD2. The CDR3 consists of 16 residues. V dropped 0 bases and J dropped 11; count of bases not matched to a gene: 13. The germline gives CDR1 LNHNV, CDR2 YYDKDF (reference sequence). Full variable domain (remainder filled in from reference TRBV15 and TRBJ2-3): DAMVIQNPRYQVTQFGKPVTLSCSQTLNHNVMYWYQQKSSQAPKLLFHYYDKDFNNEADTPDNFQSRRPNTSFCFLDIRSPGLGDTAMYLCATSREGSGGPSWQYFGPGTRLTVL.

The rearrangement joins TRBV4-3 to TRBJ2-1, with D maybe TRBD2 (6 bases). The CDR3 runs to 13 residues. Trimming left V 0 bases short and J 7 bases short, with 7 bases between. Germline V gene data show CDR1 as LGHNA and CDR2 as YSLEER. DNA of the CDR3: TGCGCCAGCAGCCAAGAGAGCGGGAATGAGCAGTTCTTC. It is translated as CASSQESGNEQFF.

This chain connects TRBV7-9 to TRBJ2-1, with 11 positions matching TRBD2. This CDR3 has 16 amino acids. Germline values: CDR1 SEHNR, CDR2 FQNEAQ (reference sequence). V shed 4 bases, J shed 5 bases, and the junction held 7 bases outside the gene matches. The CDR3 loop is CASSSLSGGVDNEQFF. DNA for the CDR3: TGTGCCAGCAGCTCTCTTAGCGGGGGGGTTGACAATGAGCAGTTCTTC.

As DNA, the CDR3 is TGTGCCAGTAGTATAGCACAGGGGGTTGGTCAGCCCCAGCATTTT. Amino acid sequence: CASSIAQGVGQPQHF. The V and J genes are TRBV19 and TRBJ1-5, with TRBD1 identical over 8 bases. The CDR3 is 15 amino acids. V was pared by 1 base and J by 6 bases, with 5 bases of the junction left unmatched. Germline values: CDR1 LNHDA, CDR2 SQIVND (reference sequence).

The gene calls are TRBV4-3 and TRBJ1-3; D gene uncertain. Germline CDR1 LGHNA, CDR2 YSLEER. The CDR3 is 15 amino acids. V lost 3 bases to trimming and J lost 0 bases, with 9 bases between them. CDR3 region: CASSHGSSSGNTIYF. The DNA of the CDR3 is TGCGCCAGCAGCCATGGCTCAAGCTCTGGAAACACCATATATTTT.

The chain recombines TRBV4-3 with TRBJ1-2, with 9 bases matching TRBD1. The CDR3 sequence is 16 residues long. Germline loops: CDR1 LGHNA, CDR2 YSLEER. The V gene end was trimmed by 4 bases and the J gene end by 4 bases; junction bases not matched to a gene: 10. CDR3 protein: CASSPPFKQGAYGYTF. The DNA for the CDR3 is TGCGCCAGCAGCCCCCCCTTCAAACAGGGGGCCTATGGCTACACCTTC.

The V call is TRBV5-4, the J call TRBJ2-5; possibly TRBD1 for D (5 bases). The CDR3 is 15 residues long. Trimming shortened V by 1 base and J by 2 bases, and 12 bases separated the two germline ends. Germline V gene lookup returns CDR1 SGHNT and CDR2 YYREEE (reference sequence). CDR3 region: CASSLKGPEQETQYF. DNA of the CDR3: TGTGCCAGCAGCTTGAAGGGGCCGGAACAAGAGACCCAGTACTTC.